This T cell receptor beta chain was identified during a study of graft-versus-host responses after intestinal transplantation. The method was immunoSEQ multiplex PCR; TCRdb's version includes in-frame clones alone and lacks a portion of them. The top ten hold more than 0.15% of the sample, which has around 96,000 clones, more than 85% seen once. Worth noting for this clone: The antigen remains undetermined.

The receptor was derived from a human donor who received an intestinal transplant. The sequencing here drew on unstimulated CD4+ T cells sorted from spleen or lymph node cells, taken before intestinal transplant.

The CDR3 region is CASSLVGGFSTDTQYF. CDR3 coding DNA: TGTGCCAGCAGCTTGGTTGGGGGCTTCAGCACAGATACGCAGTATTTT. V gene TRBV5-6 combines with J gene TRBJ2-3, with D possibly TRBD1 on 6 matching bases. The V end lost 0 bases, the J end lost 0 bases, and 11 bases lay between the germline ends. The CDR3 is 16 amino acids. CDR1 and CDR2 (germline): SGHDT, YYEEEE. The whole variable domain, remainder taken from reference TRBV5-6 and TRBJ2-3, is DAGVTQSPTHLIKTRGQQVTLRCSPKSGHDTVSWYQQALGQGPQFIFQYYEEEERQRGNFPDRFSGHQFPNYSSELNVNALLLGDSALYLCASSLVGGFSTDTQYFGPGTRLTVL.